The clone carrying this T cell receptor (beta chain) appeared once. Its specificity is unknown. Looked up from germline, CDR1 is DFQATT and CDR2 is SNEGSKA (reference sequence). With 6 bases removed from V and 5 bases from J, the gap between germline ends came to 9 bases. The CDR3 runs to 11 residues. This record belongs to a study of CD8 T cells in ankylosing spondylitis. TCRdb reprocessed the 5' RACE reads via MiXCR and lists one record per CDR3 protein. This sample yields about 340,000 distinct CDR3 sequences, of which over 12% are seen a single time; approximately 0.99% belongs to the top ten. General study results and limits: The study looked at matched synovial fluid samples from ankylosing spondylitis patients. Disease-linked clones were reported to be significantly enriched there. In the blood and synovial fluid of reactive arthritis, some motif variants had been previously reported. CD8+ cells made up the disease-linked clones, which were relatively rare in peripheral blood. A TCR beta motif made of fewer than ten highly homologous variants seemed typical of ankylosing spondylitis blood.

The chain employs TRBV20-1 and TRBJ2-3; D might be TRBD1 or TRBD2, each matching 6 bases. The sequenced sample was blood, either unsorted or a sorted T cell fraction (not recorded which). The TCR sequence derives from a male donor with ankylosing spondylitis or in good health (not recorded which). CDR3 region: CSAGGRDTQYF. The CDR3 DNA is TGCAGTGCGGGGGGCCGAGATACGCAGTATTTT.